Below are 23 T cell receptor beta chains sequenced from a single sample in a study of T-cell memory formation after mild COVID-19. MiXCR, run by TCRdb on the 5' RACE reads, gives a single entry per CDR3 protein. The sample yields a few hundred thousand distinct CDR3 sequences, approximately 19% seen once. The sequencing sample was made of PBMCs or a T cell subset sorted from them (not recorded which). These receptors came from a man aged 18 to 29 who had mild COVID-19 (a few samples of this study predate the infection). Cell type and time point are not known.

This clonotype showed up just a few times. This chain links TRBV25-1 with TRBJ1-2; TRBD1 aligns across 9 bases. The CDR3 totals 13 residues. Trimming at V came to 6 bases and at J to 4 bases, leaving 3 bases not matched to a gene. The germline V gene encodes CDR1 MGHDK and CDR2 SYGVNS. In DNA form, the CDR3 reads TGTGCCAGCAGCGGGGACAGGGCCTATGGCTACACCTTC. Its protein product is CASSGDRAYGYTF.

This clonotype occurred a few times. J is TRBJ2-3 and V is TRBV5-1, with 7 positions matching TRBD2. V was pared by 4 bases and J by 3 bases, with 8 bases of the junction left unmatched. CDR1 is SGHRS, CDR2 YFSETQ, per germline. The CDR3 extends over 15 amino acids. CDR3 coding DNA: TGCGCCAGCAGCCCCGGTCGGGGAGGGACAGATACGCAGTATTTT. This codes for CASSPGRGGTDTQYF.

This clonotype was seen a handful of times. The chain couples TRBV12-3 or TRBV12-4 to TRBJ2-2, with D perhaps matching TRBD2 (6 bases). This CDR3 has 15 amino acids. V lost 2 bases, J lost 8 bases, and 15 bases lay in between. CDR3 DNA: TGTGCCAGCAGTTTAAGGGTTGGGGAGGCAGGGGAGCTGTTTTTT. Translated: CASSLRVGEAGELFF.

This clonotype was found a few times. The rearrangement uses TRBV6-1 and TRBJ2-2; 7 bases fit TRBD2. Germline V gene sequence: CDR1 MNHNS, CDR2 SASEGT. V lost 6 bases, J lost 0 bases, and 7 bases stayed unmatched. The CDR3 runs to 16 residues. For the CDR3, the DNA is TGTGCCAGCAGAAGGCCGGGACTAACGAACACCGGGGAGCTGTTTTTT. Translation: CASRRPGLTNTGELFF.

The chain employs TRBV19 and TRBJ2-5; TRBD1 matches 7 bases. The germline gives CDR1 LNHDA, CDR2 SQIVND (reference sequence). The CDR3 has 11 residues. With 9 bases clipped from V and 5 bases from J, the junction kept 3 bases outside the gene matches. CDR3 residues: CASAQGETQYF. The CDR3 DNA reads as TGTGCCAGCGCACAGGGGGAGACCCAGTACTTC.

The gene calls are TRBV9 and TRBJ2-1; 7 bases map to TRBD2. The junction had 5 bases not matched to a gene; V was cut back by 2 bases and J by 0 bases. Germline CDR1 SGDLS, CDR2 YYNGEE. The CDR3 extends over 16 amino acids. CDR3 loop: CASSVSAGLSYNEQFF. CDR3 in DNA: TGTGCCAGCAGCGTTTCAGCGGGGCTCTCCTACAATGAGCAGTTCTTC.

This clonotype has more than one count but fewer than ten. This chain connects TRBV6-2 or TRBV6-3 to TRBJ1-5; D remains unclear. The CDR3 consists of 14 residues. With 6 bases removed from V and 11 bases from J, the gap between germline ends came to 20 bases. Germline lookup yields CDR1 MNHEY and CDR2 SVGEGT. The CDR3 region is CASRNPLRSIAQHF. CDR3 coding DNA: TGTGCCAGCAGAAATCCCTTAAGGTCGATAGCCCAGCATTTT.

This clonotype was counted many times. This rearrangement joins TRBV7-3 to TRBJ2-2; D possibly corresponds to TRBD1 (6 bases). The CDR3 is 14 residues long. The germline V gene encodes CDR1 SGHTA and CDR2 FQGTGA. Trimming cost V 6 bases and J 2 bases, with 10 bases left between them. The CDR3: CASSGDTNTGELFF. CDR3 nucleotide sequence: TGTGCCAGCAGTGGGGACACCAACACCGGGGAGCTGTTTTTT. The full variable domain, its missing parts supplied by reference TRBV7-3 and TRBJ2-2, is GAGVSQTPSNKVTEKGKYVELRCDPISGHTALYWYRQSLGQGPEFLIYFQGTGAADDSGLPNDRFFAVRPEGSVSTLKIQRTERGDSAVYLCASSGDTNTGELFFGEGSRLTVL.

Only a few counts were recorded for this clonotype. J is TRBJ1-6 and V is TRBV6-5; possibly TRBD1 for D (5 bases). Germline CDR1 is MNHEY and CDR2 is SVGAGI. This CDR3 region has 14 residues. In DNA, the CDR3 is TGTGCGCTGCGGGGGGGATCCTATAATTCACCCCTCCACTTT. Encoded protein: CALRGGSYNSPLHF.

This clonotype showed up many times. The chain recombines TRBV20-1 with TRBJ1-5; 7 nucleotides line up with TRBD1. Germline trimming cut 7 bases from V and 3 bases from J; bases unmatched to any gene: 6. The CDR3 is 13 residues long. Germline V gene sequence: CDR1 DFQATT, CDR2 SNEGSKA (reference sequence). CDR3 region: CSVGQGVNQPQHF. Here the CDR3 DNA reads TGCAGTGTCGGGCAGGGGGTCAATCAGCCCCAGCATTTT.

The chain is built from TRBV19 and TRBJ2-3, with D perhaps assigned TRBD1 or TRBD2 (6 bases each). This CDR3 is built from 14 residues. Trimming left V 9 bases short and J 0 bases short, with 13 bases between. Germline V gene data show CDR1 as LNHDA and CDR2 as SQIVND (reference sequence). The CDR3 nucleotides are TGTGCCAGCGGGGGCTTAACTAGCACAGATACGCAGTATTTT. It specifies CASGGLTSTDTQYF.

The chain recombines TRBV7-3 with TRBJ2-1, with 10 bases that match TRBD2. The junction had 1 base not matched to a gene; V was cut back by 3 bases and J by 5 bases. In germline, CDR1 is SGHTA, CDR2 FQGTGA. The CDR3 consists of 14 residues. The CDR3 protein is CASSFGLADNEQFF. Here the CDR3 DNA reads TGTGCCAGCAGCTTCGGACTAGCGGACAATGAGCAGTTCTTC. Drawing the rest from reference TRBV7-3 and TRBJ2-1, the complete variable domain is GAGVSQTPSNKVTEKGKYVELRCDPISGHTALYWYRQSLGQGPEFLIYFQGTGAADDSGLPNDRFFAVRPEGSVSTLKIQRTERGDSAVYLCASSFGLADNEQFFGPGTRLTVL.

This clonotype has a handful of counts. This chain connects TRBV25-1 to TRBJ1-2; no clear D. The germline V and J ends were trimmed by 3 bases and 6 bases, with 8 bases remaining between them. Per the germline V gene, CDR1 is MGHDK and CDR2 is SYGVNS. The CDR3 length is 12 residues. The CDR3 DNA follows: TGTGCCAGCAGTGACTGGGTCGATGGCTACACCTTC. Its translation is CASSDWVDGYTF.

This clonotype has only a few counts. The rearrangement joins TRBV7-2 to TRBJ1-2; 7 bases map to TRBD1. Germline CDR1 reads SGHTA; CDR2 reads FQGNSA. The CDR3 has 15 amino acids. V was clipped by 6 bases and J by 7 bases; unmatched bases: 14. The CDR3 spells CASSQLTAGGRGYTF. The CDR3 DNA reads TGTGCCAGCAGTCAACTGACGGCAGGGGGGCGTGGCTACACCTTC.

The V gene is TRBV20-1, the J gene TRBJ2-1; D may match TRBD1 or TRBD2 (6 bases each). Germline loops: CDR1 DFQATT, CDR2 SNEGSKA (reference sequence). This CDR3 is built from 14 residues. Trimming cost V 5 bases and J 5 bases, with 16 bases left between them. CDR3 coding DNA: TGCAGTGCTTCAGTAGGAGGGGGTCACAATGAGCAGTTCTTC. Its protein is CSASVGGGHNEQFF.

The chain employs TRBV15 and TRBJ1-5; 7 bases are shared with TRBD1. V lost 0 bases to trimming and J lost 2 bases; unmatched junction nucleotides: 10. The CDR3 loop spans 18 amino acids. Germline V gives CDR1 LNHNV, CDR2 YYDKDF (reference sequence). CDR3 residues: CATSRDPTGHSRNQPQHF. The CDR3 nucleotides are TGTGCCACCAGCAGAGACCCGACAGGGCATTCTCGCAATCAGCCCCAGCATTTT.

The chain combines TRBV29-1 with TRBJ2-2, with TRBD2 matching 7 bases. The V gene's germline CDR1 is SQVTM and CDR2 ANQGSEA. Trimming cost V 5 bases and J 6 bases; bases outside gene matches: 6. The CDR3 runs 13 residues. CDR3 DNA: TGCAGCGTTCGGGTAGCGGGTCCCGGGGAGCTGTTTTTT. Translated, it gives CSVRVAGPGELFF.

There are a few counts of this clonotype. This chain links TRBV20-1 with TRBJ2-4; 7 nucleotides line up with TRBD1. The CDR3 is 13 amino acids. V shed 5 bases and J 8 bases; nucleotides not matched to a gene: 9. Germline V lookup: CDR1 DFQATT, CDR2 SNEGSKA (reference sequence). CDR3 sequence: CSALPTGRYIQYF. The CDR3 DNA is TGCAGTGCTTTACCGACAGGGCGGTACATTCAGTACTTC.

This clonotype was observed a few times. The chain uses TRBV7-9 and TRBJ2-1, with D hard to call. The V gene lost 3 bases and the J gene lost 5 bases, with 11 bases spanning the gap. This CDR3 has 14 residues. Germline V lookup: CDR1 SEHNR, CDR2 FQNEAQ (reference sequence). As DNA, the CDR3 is TGTGCCAGCAGCTTTTCCCCTGCACACAATGAGCAGTTCTTC. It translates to CASSFSPAHNEQFF.

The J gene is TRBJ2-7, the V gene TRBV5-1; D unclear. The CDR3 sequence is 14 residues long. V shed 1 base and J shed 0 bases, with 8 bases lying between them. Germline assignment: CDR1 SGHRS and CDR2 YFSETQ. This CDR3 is CASSLTVASYEQYF. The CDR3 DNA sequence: TGCGCCAGCAGCTTGACCGTAGCCTCCTACGAGCAGTACTTC. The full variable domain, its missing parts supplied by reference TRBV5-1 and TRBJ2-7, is KAGVTQTPRYLIKTRGQQVTLSCSPISGHRSVSWYQQTPGQGLQFLFEYFSETQRNKGNFPGRFSGRQFSNSRSEMNVSTLELGDSALYLCASSLTVASYEQYFGPGTRLTVT.

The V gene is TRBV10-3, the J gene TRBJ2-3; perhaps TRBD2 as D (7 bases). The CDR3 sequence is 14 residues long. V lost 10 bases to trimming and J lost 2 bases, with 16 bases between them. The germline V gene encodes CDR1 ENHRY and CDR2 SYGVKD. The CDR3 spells CATLKGGVTDTQYF. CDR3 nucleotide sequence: TGTGCCACACTCAAGGGGGGGGTCACAGATACGCAGTATTTT.

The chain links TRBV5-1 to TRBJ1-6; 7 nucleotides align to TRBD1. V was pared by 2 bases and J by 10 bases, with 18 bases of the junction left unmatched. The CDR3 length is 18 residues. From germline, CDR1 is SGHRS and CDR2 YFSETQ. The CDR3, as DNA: TGCGCCAGCAGCTTAGGCGAAACAGGGGTTAGTTTTGGATCACCCCTCCACTTT. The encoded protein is CASSLGETGVSFGSPLHF.

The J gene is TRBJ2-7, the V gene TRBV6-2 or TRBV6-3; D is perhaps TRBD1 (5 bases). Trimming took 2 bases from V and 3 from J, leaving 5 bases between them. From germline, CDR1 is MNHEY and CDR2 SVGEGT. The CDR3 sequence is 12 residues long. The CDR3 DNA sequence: TGTGCCAGCAGTTACAGGGGCTACGAGCAGTACTTC. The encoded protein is CASSYRGYEQYF.